This passage covers 25 T cell receptor beta chains from one sample sequenced in a study of a mutant IDH1 vaccine in newly diagnosed glioma. The data were produced by immunoSEQ multiplex PCR, yet TCRdb's version contains in-frame clones alone and is incomplete. Of about 56,000 clones in the sample, over 80% were seen once. No antigens are known for them. Time point indicated: week 47, end of study. Doses consisted of 300 ug of mutant IDH1 20-mer peptide each, paired with topical imiquimod. Sequencing used PBMCs, obtained from a glioma patient whose treatment included an IDH1 peptide vaccine. The source is a woman between 50 and 59 years old with glioma.

This clone was recorded only once. The chain has TRBV19 and TRBJ2-5; D is perhaps TRBD1 (5 bases). The V gene lost 5 bases and the J gene lost 0 bases, with 10 bases spanning the gap. The CDR3 covers 14 residues. Looked up from germline, CDR1 is LNHDA and CDR2 is SQIVND (reference sequence). This CDR3 reads CASSGAPYQETQYF. In DNA, the CDR3 is TGTGCCAGTAGTGGGGCCCCGTACCAAGAGACCCAGTACTTC.

The chain couples TRBV19 to TRBJ1-1; tentatively, D is TRBD1 (6 bases). The CDR3 length is 14 residues. CDR1 and CDR2 from the germline V gene are LNHDA and SQIVND (reference sequence). Trimming pared 4 bases from V and 8 bases from J, leaving 17 bases between. This chain's CDR3 is CASSTVGGPPEAFF. DNA of the CDR3: TGTGCCAGTAGTACGGTAGGGGGGCCCCCAGAAGCTTTCTTT.

The chain joins TRBV19 to TRBJ1-5, with unresolved D. Trimming removed 5 bases at V and 6 bases at J, with 8 bases between. The CDR3 covers 12 residues. Germline V lookup: CDR1 LNHDA, CDR2 SQIVND (reference sequence). CDR3 amino acids: CASSLPGQPQHF. In DNA, the CDR3 is TGTGCCAGTAGTCTTCCGGGTCAGCCCCAGCATTTT.

The rearrangement links TRBV5-1 to TRBJ1-4; possible D gene TRBD1, 5 bases. Germline assignment: CDR1 SGHRS and CDR2 YFSETQ. The ends were cut back, 7 bases at V and 2 bases at J, with 12 bases in the middle. The CDR3 totals 14 residues. The CDR3 loop reads CASRIGGTNEKLFF. The CDR3 DNA sequence: TGCGCCAGCCGGATCGGGGGTACTAATGAAAAACTGTTTTTT.

Only a few counts were recorded for this clone. In nucleotides, the CDR3 is TGTGCCAGCAGTTTTACAGGGGGCAACTATGGCTACACCTTC. Translated, it gives CASSFTGGNYGYTF. V and J are TRBV28 and TRBJ1-2; TRBD1 agrees at 9 bases. This CDR3 region has 14 residues. Germline V gene data show CDR1 as MDHEN and CDR2 as SYDVKM. Germline trimming cut 3 bases from V and 2 bases from J; bases unmatched to any gene: 1.

The chain combines TRBV7-2 with TRBJ2-3, with TRBD2 matching over 9 bases. Per germline, CDR1 SGHTA and CDR2 FQGNSA. V dropped 1 base and J dropped 4; count of bases not matched to a gene: 9. This CDR3 has 17 residues. The DNA for the CDR3 is TGTGCCAGCAGCTTAGTCGCGCGGGGGGGCGGGTCAGATACGCAGTATTTT. Translated, it gives CASSLVARGGGSDTQYF.

The rearrangement joins TRBV6-5 to TRBJ2-7; 10 positions agree with TRBD2. CDR3 length: 15 residues. V dropped 6 bases and J dropped 4; count of bases not matched to a gene: 9. Germline values: CDR1 MNHEY, CDR2 SVGAGI. CDR3 sequence: CASRTGTSARYEQYF. The CDR3, as DNA: TGTGCCAGCAGGACCGGGACTAGCGCGAGATACGAGCAGTACTTC.

This sequence joins TRBV5-1 and TRBJ2-5; 7 nucleotides agree with TRBD1. J lost 1 base, V lost 2 bases, and 5 bases had no gene match. CDR1 is SGHRS, CDR2 YFSETQ, per germline. This CDR3 region has 15 residues. The CDR3 DNA reads TGCGCCAGCAGCTTCTACGGGACAGTCCAAGAGACCCAGTACTTC. Translating gives CASSFYGTVQETQYF.

The chain employs TRBV2 and TRBJ2-5, with TRBD2 identical over 7 bases. Germline CDR1 and CDR2: SNHLY and FYNNEI. The length of the CDR3 is 14 residues. The V gene end was trimmed by 6 bases and the J gene end by 4 bases; junction bases not matched to a gene: 8. CDR3 DNA: TGTGCCAGCAGGTGGGCTAGCGGCGGAGAGACCCAGTACTTC. It yields the protein CASRWASGGETQYF.

The chain employs TRBV11-2 and TRBJ2-5; no firm D call. The CDR3 has 15 amino acids. Trimming shortened V by 3 bases and J by 1 base, and 12 bases separated the two germline ends. Germline CDR1 is SGHAT and CDR2 is FQNNGV. The CDR3 nucleotides are TGTGCCAGCAGCTTCAGTCTAAATGGCCAAGAGACCCAGTACTTC. This sequence encodes CASSFSLNGQETQYF.

A single count supports this clone. V gene TRBV19 combines with J gene TRBJ2-1; TRBD1 agrees at 8 bases. V gave up 0 bases and J gave up 12 bases; unmatched junction bases: 4. The germline V gene encodes CDR1 LNHDA and CDR2 SQIVND (reference sequence). The CDR3 is made up of 13 amino acids. The CDR3 coding sequence is TGTGCCAGTAGTATAGATCTAGGGACAGGGCAGTTCTTC. Protein product: CASSIDLGTGQFF.

The chain joins TRBV5-1 to TRBJ2-3, with D perhaps matching TRBD1 (8 bases). The germline V gene has CDR1 SGHRS and CDR2 YFSETQ. The CDR3 totals 16 residues. V gave up 2 bases and J gave up 2 bases, with 15 bases separating them. In nucleotides, the CDR3 is TGCGCCAGCAGCTTAGGACAGGGACTAATCACAGATACGCAGTATTTT. This sequence encodes CASSLGQGLITDTQYF. Full variable domain (outside the CDR3, taken from reference TRBV5-1 and TRBJ2-3): KAGVTQTPRYLIKTRGQQVTLSCSPISGHRSVSWYQQTPGQGLQFLFEYFSETQRNKGNFPGRFSGRQFSNSRSEMNVSTLELGDSALYLCASSLGQGLITDTQYFGPGTRLTVL.

V is TRBV2 and J is TRBJ1-2, with 9 positions matching TRBD1. The germline gives CDR1 SNHLY, CDR2 FYNNEI. J was trimmed by 5 bases and V by 6 bases; bases with no gene match: 7. There are 14 residues in the CDR3. The chain's CDR3 is CASRLAGQGYGYTF. CDR3 DNA sequence: TGTGCCAGCAGGCTCGCTGGACAGGGGTATGGCTACACCTTC.

The rearrangement links TRBV5-1 to TRBJ2-7, with a possible D match to TRBD1 (5 bases). The V gene lost 5 bases and the J gene lost 2 bases, with 11 bases spanning the gap. The CDR3 has 13 amino acids. From germline, CDR1 is SGHRS and CDR2 YFSETQ. The DNA for the CDR3 is TGCGCCAGCAGACGTGACAGTACCTACGAGCAGTACTTC. This sequence encodes CASRRDSTYEQYF.

This clone was recorded once. This chain joins TRBV7-9 and TRBJ2-1; D may be TRBD1 or TRBD2 (5 bases each). This CDR3 is built from 15 residues. Germline V gene sequence: CDR1 SEHNR, CDR2 FQNEAQ (reference sequence). Trimming removed 4 bases at V and 9 bases at J, with 19 bases between. CDR3 region: CASSSPGTADGEQFF. CDR3 coding DNA: TGTGCCAGCAGCTCCCCCGGGACCGCGGATGGTGAGCAGTTCTTC.

This clone was counted once. The rearrangement joins TRBV19 to TRBJ1-5; D is perhaps TRBD1 (5 bases). This CDR3 is built from 16 residues. Germline CDR1 LNHDA, CDR2 SQIVND (reference sequence). Trimming shortened V by 3 bases and J by 7 bases, and 19 bases separated the two germline ends. The CDR3 reads CASSMAGLGFGQPQHF. DNA of the CDR3: TGTGCCAGTAGTATGGCAGGGCTGGGTTTTGGGCAGCCCCAGCATTTT.

The count of this clone is one. The chain links TRBV5-1 to TRBJ2-7; D gene uncertain. Germline V gene lookup returns CDR1 SGHRS and CDR2 YFSETQ. This CDR3 comprises 13 residues. V lost 1 base and J lost 6, with 11 bases in between. The DNA for the CDR3 is TGCGCCAGCAGCTTGCGGGCCCACTCCGAGCAGTACTTC. It encodes CASSLRAHSEQYF.

The J gene is TRBJ2-1, the V gene TRBV9; no definite D call. This CDR3 region has 12 residues. Germline CDR1 SGDLS, CDR2 YYNGEE. V dropped 2 bases and J dropped 5 bases, with 5 bases sitting between them. The CDR3 loop reads CASSVADNEQFF. The CDR3 bases are TGTGCCAGCAGCGTCGCAGACAATGAGCAGTTCTTC.

The rearrangement joins TRBV5-1 to TRBJ2-2, with 7 nucleotides matching TRBD1. This CDR3 comprises 15 residues. Unmatched junction bases numbered 9, after V lost 7 bases and J lost 3 bases. Germline V gene lookup returns CDR1 SGHRS and CDR2 YFSETQ. CDR3 residues: CASVNDRADTGELFF. The CDR3 coding sequence is TGCGCCAGCGTCAACGACAGGGCCGACACCGGGGAGCTGTTTTTT.

This clone was counted once. This rearrangement joins TRBV9 to TRBJ2-1, with TRBD1 matching 9 bases. The germline gives CDR1 SGDLS, CDR2 YYNGEE. Trimming at V came to 4 bases and at J to 8 bases, leaving 10 bases not matched to a gene. This CDR3 is built from 15 residues. The CDR3 DNA sequence: TGTGCCAGCAGCCTGGGACAGGGTATAGAATATGAGCAGTTCTTC. It codes for CASSLGQGIEYEQFF.

CDR3 nucleotides: TGTGCCAGCAGTTTGGACGTCGGGGGCAACACTGAAGCTTTCTTT. This translates into CASSLDVGGNTEAFF. The rearrangement joins TRBV6-5 to TRBJ1-1, with D maybe TRBD1 (6 bases). V lost 4 bases and J lost 2, with 14 bases in between. Germline CDR1 MNHEY, CDR2 SVGAGI. The CDR3 is 15 amino acids.

This sequence joins TRBV15 and TRBJ1-1, with D possibly TRBD1 on 5 matching bases. The V end lost 5 bases, the J end lost 5 bases, and 12 bases lay between the germline ends. This CDR3 is built from 13 residues. Germline V gene sequence: CDR1 LNHNV, CDR2 YYDKDF (reference sequence). DNA of the CDR3: TGTGCCACCAGCCCGCCAGGGCGGACTGAAGCTTTCTTT. It is translated as CATSPPGRTEAFF.

This chain uses TRBV11-2 with TRBJ2-1; 9 bases align to TRBD2. The CDR3 extends over 14 amino acids. Germline loops: CDR1 SGHAT, CDR2 FQNNGV. After removal of 5 bases from V and 9 bases from J, the junction contained 8 bases not matched to a gene. The CDR3 region has the DNA TGTGCCAGCAGCCCCGGACTAGCGTCGGGTGAGCAGTTCTTC. It specifies CASSPGLASGEQFF.

The chain links TRBV7-2 to TRBJ1-1, with D unclear. Deletions cut 2 bases from V and 6 bases from J, with 22 bases between. The CDR3 has 17 amino acids. Germline CDR1 reads SGHTA; CDR2 reads FQGNSA. CDR3 protein: CASSLKNGLYLGAEAFF. CDR3 nucleotides: TGTGCCAGCAGCTTAAAGAATGGGCTATACCTTGGGGCTGAAGCTTTCTTT.

The chain is built from TRBV10-3 and TRBJ2-2; D is possibly TRBD1 or TRBD2 (6 bases each). V was shortened by 6 bases and J by 2 bases, with 13 bases between the two germline ends. This CDR3 is built from 15 residues. Germline CDR1 ENHRY, CDR2 SYGVKD. The CDR3 nucleotides read TGTGCCATCAGCCCGGGGGCCCACAACACCGGGGAGCTGTTTTTT. Its translation is CAISPGAHNTGELFF.